These T cell receptor beta chains were read from a single sample in a study of T cell repertoires and HLA-DP antigens. Generated by immunoSEQ multiplex PCR, the TCRdb table keeps only in-frame clones and is missing some. The table has approximately 2,200 clones, nearly 80% seen once. The source material was CD137- CD4+ T cells from cultured PBMCs. Receptors originate from a woman under 30 in good health and CMV-seronegative. CDR3s include the opening cysteine and the closing phenylalanine or tryptophan.

TRBJ2-1	TRBV7-6	CASSKDREAYNEQFF
TRBJ2-2	TRBV5-1	CASTRTGAGELFF
TRBJ2-2	TRBV11-2	CASSIYGTSGGGELFF
TRBJ1-5	TRBV6-5	CASSGRGQFNQPQHF
TRBJ1-5	TRBV6-5	CASSYAPGASPTQHF
TRBJ1-1	TRBV13	CASKKDRNTEAFF
TRBJ2-5	TRBV5-1	CASSLERQETQYF
TRBJ1-5	TRBV28	CASQGKRNQPQHF
TRBJ2-7	TRBV7-3	CASSFEGEQYF
TRBJ2-5	TRBV4-2	CASSQGPAGVETQYF
TRBJ2-3	TRBV28	CASVRLAGNTQYF
TRBJ1-2	TRBV28	CASRGTGYGYTF
TRBJ2-3	TRBV4-3	CASSQDLSSTDTQYF
TRBJ1-3	TRBV4-3	CASSQGGQGNTIYF
TRBJ1-6	TRBV6-1	CASSAGAPGYSPLHF
TRBJ2-1	TRBV6-6	CASSLPGGTYNEQFF
TRBJ2-5	TRBV29-1	CSVERPKGETQYF
TRBJ2-2	TRBV5-1	CASSLSPNTGELFF
TRBJ1-4	TRBV6-5	CASFRGRTEKLFF
TRBJ1-4	TRBV7-8	CASSLGGGDEKLFF
TRBJ1-1	TRBV2	CASTGAWVRTEAFF
TRBJ2-1	TRBV7-2	CASSFHPGTIRNEQFF
TRBJ2-1	TRBV4-3	CASSQYRGKIYNEQFF
TRBJ1-1	TRBV2	CASSLQGLNTEAFF
TRBJ1-1	TRBV29-1	CSARTGNTEAFF
TRBJ2-1	TRBV11-2	CASSFQGEQFF
TRBJ2-2	TRBV28	CASRTTGSYGELFF
TRBJ2-1	TRBV7-3	CASSFTGNNEQFF
TRBJ2-3	TRBV11-3	CASSENPTSTDTQYF
TRBJ1-5	TRBV4-1	CASSRNQGQGYNQPQHF
TRBJ2-7	TRBV2	CASSFEGEQYF
TRBJ1-2	TRBV7-3	CASSPGTKSYGYTF
TRBJ1-4	TRBV5-6	CASSGTKGQAANEKLFF
TRBJ2-1	TRBV18	CASSPLSTGQGNEQFF
TRBJ2-3	TRBV10-3	CAIATFTDTQYF
TRBJ2-5	TRBV7-9	CASSLRRGGSQETQYF
TRBJ1-1	TRBV6-6	CASSWGDRGLTEAFF
TRBJ1-1	TRBV21-1	CASSKKGTRCTEAFF
TRBJ2-1	TRBV15	CATGRASPYNEQFF
TRBJ2-2	TRBV11-1	CASSFLRNTGELFF
TRBJ2-1	TRBV27	CASSLRRGGLNEQFF
TRBJ2-3	TRBV2	CASSLGGPSMDTQYF
TRBJ1-5	TRBV28	CASSLGGGRQPQHF
TRBJ2-3	TRBV4-3	CASSRSSGGRDTQYF
TRBJ1-2	TRBV7-3	CASSPPNNYGYTF
TRBJ1-5	TRBV23-1	CASSQSGGSNQPQHF